Here is one TCR beta chain with its context. Its cognate antigen has yet to be identified. Base quality data are lacking; no much larger clone is found one base away. This sample was included in a study of cytotoxic CD8 clonotypes in ibrutinib-treated CLL (dated by TCRdb to the early 2020s). With regard to the full study: The cohort had 11 relapsed/refractory and approximately 15 treatment-naive patients; 17 to 18 were IGHV unmutated. Partial responses were observed in about 24 patients and complete responses in 2; after a median follow-up of 68 months, remission was maintained in approximately 15 patients and progression was observed in approximately 12. Samples averaged 255,043 productive templates and 80,000 to 100,000 productive rearrangements. Longitudinal samples were obtainable from about 30% of the roughly 90 participants in the trial. Response samples were taken after a median of roughly eleven months on treatment, ranging from roughly 6 to 36 months. Cryopreserved peripheral blood mononuclear cells were obtained prior to treatment, at the time of response, and at either disease progression or sustained remission. General conclusions and limits of the study: Public clonotypes were rare and either contracted or stayed stable during treatment, and the rise in clonality at ibrutinib response reflected the expansion of private clonotypes. At baseline, clonality was higher than in age-matched healthy donors and showed a strong correlation with circulating CD8+ T-cell counts. Clonality increased at ibrutinib response, stayed stable in sustained remission, and fell back toward baseline at progression. Sampling times were not matched between sustained-remission and progressing patients, and lymph node repertoires were not studied.

The goal of deep resolution MiSeq sequencing was a depth between 1 in 1 million and 1 in 200,000 T cells, and coverage averaged 10x per clonotype. The immunoSEQ hsTCRB Kit was used to generate TCR beta libraries. Per the source publication's procedure: The data were analyzed with ImmunoSEQ Analyzer and ImmunoSEQ Data Assistant, and V, D and J gene assignments followed IMGT definitions. Clonality, which ranges from 0 to 1, was calculated by subtracting the normalized Shannon entropy of productive rearrangement frequencies from one. Public clonotype analysis was restricted to overrepresented clonotypes comprising at least 0.05% of each patient's repertoire. Some 13 age-matched healthy donor repertoires from immuneACCESS served as clonality controls. The table comes from immuneACCESS by way of TCRdb, which keeps in-frame sequences with V and J called. Part of the clones is missing from these tables; in studies checked, under half for an unresolved V gene and the rest for unknown reasons. Clonal size and the V and J genes are those of that table, whereas D and trimming came from the DNA. For this sample there are some 310,000 clones; about 80% appear just once. The biggest ten clones account for 5% to 7% of the sample.

V and J lose 0 bases and 13 bases, and a span of 8 bases separates them. The CDR3 holds 11 amino acids from the cysteine to the phenylalanine. Only the CDR3 DNA stays, 33 bases, in frame from base 1. Via the germline V gene (reference sequence), CDR1 is SGHNT and CDR2 YYREEE. Around 2 micrograms of genomic DNA were extracted from cryopreserved PBMCs for TCR beta library preparation. Longitudinal blood samples from CLL patients on ibrutinib monotherapy underwent high-throughput TCR beta sequencing. The patients took part in an open-label, single-center phase 2 trial of ibrutinib monotherapy. The specimen was PBMCs, collected before ibrutinib treatment. The origin of this receptor is a human donor with chronic lymphocytic leukemia. The V and J genes are TRBV5-4 and TRBJ2-1, with no reliable assignment of the D segment. The nucleotide sequence is TGTGCCAGCAGCTTGGGACCCATCCAGTTCTTC. Protein translation: CASSLGPIQFF. This CDR3, with the reference TRBV5-4 and TRBJ2-1 proteins standing in past its ends, gives the full variable domain ETGVTQSPTHLIKTRGQQVTLRCSSQSGHNTVSWYQQALGQGPQFIFQYYREEENGRGNFPPRFSGLQFPNYSSELNVNALELDDSALYLCASSLGPIQFFGPGTRLTVL.